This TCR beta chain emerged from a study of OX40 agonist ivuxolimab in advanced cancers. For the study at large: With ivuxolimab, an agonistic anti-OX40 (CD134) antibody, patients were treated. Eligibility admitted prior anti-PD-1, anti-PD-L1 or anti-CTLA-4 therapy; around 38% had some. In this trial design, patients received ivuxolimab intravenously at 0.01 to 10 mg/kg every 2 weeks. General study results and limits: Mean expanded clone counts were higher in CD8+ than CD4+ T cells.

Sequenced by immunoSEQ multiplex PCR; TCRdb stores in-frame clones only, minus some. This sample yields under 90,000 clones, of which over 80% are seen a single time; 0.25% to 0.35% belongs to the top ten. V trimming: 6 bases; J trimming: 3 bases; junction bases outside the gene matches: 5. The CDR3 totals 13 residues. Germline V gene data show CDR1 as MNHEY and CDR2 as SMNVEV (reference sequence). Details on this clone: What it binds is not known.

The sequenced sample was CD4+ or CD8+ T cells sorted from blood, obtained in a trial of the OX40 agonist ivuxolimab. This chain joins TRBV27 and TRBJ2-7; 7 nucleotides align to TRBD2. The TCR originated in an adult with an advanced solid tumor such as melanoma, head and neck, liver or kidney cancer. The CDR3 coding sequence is TGTGCCAGCAGCCGCGGGGGAAGCTACGAGCAGTACTTC. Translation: CASSRGGSYEQYF.